This T cell receptor (beta chain) was recovered during a study of vaccination and CD4 T cells after COVID-19. Study as a whole: Six men and four women formed the convalescents, two being Hispanic. Participants, all vaccine recipients, received two doses of either BNT162b2 or mRNA-1273.

This clonotype was detected only a few times. The antigen remains undetermined. Study-wide points: In convalescent patients, 304 of 307 vaccine-specific clones were spike mono-reactive.

There are 15 residues in the CDR3. Germline values: CDR1 SGHVS, CDR2 FNYEAQ. V shed 3 bases and J 4 bases; nucleotides not matched to a gene: 7. Described time point: late sampling 161 to 241 days after vaccination in a few convalescent patients. The treatment here: approximately nine-day PBMC culture with coronavirus spike peptide pools or control peptides (ViraFEST assay). Cultured CD4+ T cells had their DNA profiled by the Oncomine TCR Beta short-read assay. TCRdb fed the PCR reads into MiXCR, producing one record per CDR3 protein. This sample has 25,000 to 30,000 distinct CDR3 sequences, with 41% found just once.

This chain links TRBV7-6 with TRBJ2-7; 9 nucleotides match TRBD1. The sequence came from a human donor who had recovered from COVID-19. The sequenced sample was CD4+ T cells from blood, cultured in vitro, obtained about 7 months after SARS-CoV-2 vaccination. The CDR3 DNA sequence: TGTGCCAGCAGCTTTGATGGGACAGGGAGTTACGAGCAGTACTTC. Residues: CASSFDGTGSYEQYF.